The 3 T cell receptor beta chains given below trace back to one sample, sequenced in a study of cytomegalovirus exposure and HLA in healthy donors. Primers: 60 Vbeta forward and 13 Jbeta reverse. Clones were sequenced by immunoSEQ multiplex PCR, and TCRdb holds only the in-frame ones, with some missing. The table records roughly 150,000 clones, about 75% of them present only once. Sequenced sample: PBMCs. These receptors were obtained from a man in his 60s in good health and CMV-seronegative.

This chain links TRBV18 with TRBJ2-1, with 7 bases identical to TRBD2. Germline V CDR1 and CDR2: KGHSH, LQKENI. The junction had 9 bases not matched to a gene; V was cut back by 3 bases and J by 7 bases. The CDR3 is 15 residues long. The CDR3 loop is CASSPLAAGRNEQFF. The CDR3 DNA sequence: TGTGCCAGCTCACCCCTAGCGGCGGGGAGGAATGAGCAGTTCTTC.

This chain links TRBV2 with TRBJ2-1; D unclear. The CDR3 sequence is 13 residues long. Germline V lookup: CDR1 SNHLY, CDR2 FYNNEI. V was clipped by 6 bases and J by 0 bases, with 6 bases between them. Here the CDR3 reads CASRGSSYNEQFF. Written as DNA, the CDR3 is TGTGCCAGCAGGGGCAGCTCCTACAATGAGCAGTTCTTC.

The gene calls are TRBV7-9 and TRBJ2-1, with a tentative D call TRBD2 (6 bases). Trimming removed 8 bases at V and 4 bases at J, with 12 bases between. This CDR3 spans 13 amino acids. The V gene's germline CDR1 is SEHNR and CDR2 FQNEAQ (reference sequence). The CDR3 DNA sequence: TGTGCCAGCTTGGGCGGGATATACAATGAGCAGTTCTTC. As protein: CASLGGIYNEQFF.